This T cell receptor beta chain was profiled in a study of CXCR3-negative and CXCR3-positive naive CD8 T cells. TRB cDNA libraries were made by UMI-labeled 5' RACE. Following a re-call of the 5' RACE reads, TCRdb has one entry per CDR3 protein and lacks DNA. The listing records around 88,000 distinct CDR3 sequences. To note about this clonotype: Its cognate antigen is unknown.

Germline V gene data show CDR1 as SQVTM and CDR2 as ANQGSEA. The CDR3 covers 13 residues. Study-wide findings and caveats: Naive cells positive for CXCR3 carried more hydrophobic TRB CDR3s than CXCR3-negative ones.

Sequences were obtained from naive CXCR3+ CD8+ T cells from blood. The subset denotes: CD45RO-CCR7+CD27+CD95- naive CD8+ T cells expressing CXCR3 (TNR3+). This chain uses TRBV29-1 with TRBJ2-2; checking the TCRdb D call of TRBD1 is not possible without DNA. The TCR was taken from a human donor in good health. Some clones in this sample may be carry-over from other donors' samples. The CDR3 protein is CSVDRENTGELFF.